The rows below give T cell receptor beta chains drawn from one sample of a study of CD8+ T cells in alopecia areata. TCRdb's copy holds only in-frame clones and misses some; the assay was immunoSEQ multiplex PCR. The repertoire includes 150,000 or so clones, 50% to 70% of them detected once, and around 0.91% sits in the top ten. The material was CD4+ T cells sorted from blood, obtained at week 4, from a patient treated with tofacitinib. The receptors shown here come from a human donor with alopecia areata. Both conserved end residues are part of each CDR3. A D gene is named only where the DNA matches it firmly. Clone size is not always given. Where it is, it says once, few, many or a class for expanded clones.

>NA|TRBJ1-6|NA|TRBV30
CAWSVNRDSPLHF
TGTGCCTGGAGTGTAAATAGGGATTCACCCCTCCACTTT
>NA|TRBJ1-2|NA|TRBV7-9
CASSTGASGGYTF
TGTGCCAGCAGTACAGGCGCCTCTGGTGGCTACACCTTC
>NA|TRBJ2-6|NA|TRBV5-1
CASSFGLGSGANVLTF
TGCGCCAGCAGCTTCGGACTGGGCTCTGGGGCCAACGTCCTGACTTTC
>TRBD2|TRBJ2-3|NA|TRBV7-9
CASSVPGTSGTDTQYF
TGTGCCAGCAGCGTACCCGGGACTAGCGGGACAGATACGCAGTATTTT
>TRBD1|TRBJ2-3|NA|TRBV4-3
CASSQLGGSTDTQYF
TGCGCCAGCAGCCAGCTAGGGGGCAGCACAGATACGCAGTATTTT
>NA|TRBJ1-1|NA|TRBV5-1
CASSLADMTMEAFF
TGCGCCAGCAGCTTGGCCGACATGACGATGGAAGCTTTCTTT
>NA|TRBJ1-6|NA|TRBV6-1
CASSEATLGNSPLHF
TGTGCCAGCAGTGAAGCAACGTTAGGGAATTCACCCCTCCACTTT
>TRBD2|TRBJ2-7|NA|TRBV7-2
CASSLGGPGGYEQYF
TGTGCCAGCAGCTTAGGAGGGCCGGGGGGCTACGAGCAGTACTTC
>NA|TRBJ2-3|NA|TRBV5-1
CASSLDRTDTQYF
TGCGCCAGCAGCTTGGATCGCACAGATACGCAGTATTTT
>TRBD1|TRBJ2-7|NA|TRBV18
CASSPTGYEQYF
TGTGCCAGCTCACCGACAGGGTACGAGCAGTACTTC
>NA|TRBJ1-2|NA|TRBV19
CASSISVYGYTF
TGTGCCAGTAGTATTTCCGTCTATGGCTACACCTTC
>TRBD2|TRBJ2-2|few|TRBV5-6
CASSLDVGGGGTGELFF
TGTGCCAGCAGCTTGGATGTCGGCGGGGGTGGTACCGGGGAGCTGTTTTTT
>NA|TRBJ2-1|once|TRBV2
CASSLEGVQFF
TGTGCCAGCAGCCTCGAGGGGGTGCAGTTCTTC
>TRBD1|TRBJ1-2|NA|TRBV6-1
CASSDDRAGYTF
TGTGCCAGCAGTGACGACAGGGCTGGCTACACCTTC
>NA|TRBJ2-2|NA|TRBV5-1
CASSLPPANTGELFF
TGCGCCAGCAGCTTGCCTCCAGCGAACACCGGGGAGCTGTTTTTT
>NA|TRBJ2-7|NA|TRBV30
CAWSVGSGLGYEQYF
TGTGCCTGGAGTGTAGGCTCCGGTCTGGGCTACGAGCAGTACTTC
>NA|TRBJ2-3|NA|TRBV29-1
CSGDGGTDTQYF
TGCAGCGGGGACGGGGGCACAGATACGCAGTATTTT
>TRBD1|TRBJ1-2|NA|TRBV29-1
CSVEGATSYGYTF
TGCAGCGTAGAGGGGGCTACATCGTATGGCTACACCTTC
>NA|TRBJ2-2|few|TRBV5-4
CASSSPDGGELFF
TGTGCCAGCAGCTCGCCGGACGGCGGGGAGCTGTTTTTT
>NA|TRBJ1-2|NA|TRBV7-9
CATRQSDHYGYTF
TGTGCCACCCGACAGTCCGATCACTATGGCTACACCTTC
>NA|TRBJ1-1|NA|TRBV4-3
CASSQDVRGSTEAFF
TGCGCCAGCAGCCAAGATGTGAGGGGGTCCACTGAAGCTTTCTTT
>NA|TRBJ2-2|once|TRBV29-1
CSVGIANTGELFF
TGCAGCGTTGGTATCGCGAACACCGGGGAGCTGTTTTTT
>TRBD1|TRBJ2-7|few|TRBV29-1
CSVVRDRLTYEQYF
TGCAGCGTTGTCCGGGACAGACTAACCTACGAGCAGTACTTC
>TRBD1|TRBJ1-5|NA|TRBV29-1
CSVGQGWEQPQHF
TGCAGCGTGGGACAGGGTTGGGAACAGCCCCAGCATTTT
>NA|TRBJ2-6|NA|TRBV15
CATRLSGANVLTF
TGTGCCACCCGCCTCTCTGGGGCCAACGTCCTGACTTTC
>NA|TRBJ2-5|once|TRBV30
CAWSDQGRKETQYF
TGTGCCTGGAGTGACCAGGGGCGGAAAGAGACCCAGTACTTC
>NA|TRBJ2-3|NA|TRBV5-1
CASSLEGATDTQYF
TGCGCCAGCAGCTTGGAAGGGGCCACAGATACGCAGTATTTT
>TRBD1|TRBJ2-4|NA|TRBV30
CAWGQPGQLNIQYF
TGTGCCTGGGGCCAACCGGGACAGTTAAACATTCAGTACTTC
>NA|TRBJ2-5|NA|TRBV18
CASSPTPGKETQYF
TGTGCCAGCTCACCAACGCCAGGGAAAGAGACCCAGTACTTC
>TRBD2|TRBJ2-3|NA|TRBV5-6
CASSLVLAGTDTQYF
TGTGCCAGCAGCTTAGTCCTAGCGGGCACAGATACGCAGTATTTT
>NA|TRBJ1-2|NA|TRBV11-2
CASSLSSYGYTF
TGTGCCAGCAGCTTGTCATCCTATGGCTACACCTTC
>NA|TRBJ2-1|NA|TRBV29-1
CSVVEGSSYNEQFF
TGCAGCGTTGTGGAGGGGAGCTCCTACAATGAGCAGTTCTTC
>NA|TRBJ1-3|once|TRBV29-1
CSVVAGSDSGNTIYF
TGCAGCGTTGTAGCGGGCTCCGACTCTGGAAACACCATATATTTT
>NA|TRBJ1-5|once|TRBV6-5
CASSPWGNNQPQHF
TGTGCCAGCAGCCCCTGGGGAAACAATCAGCCCCAGCATTTT
>NA|TRBJ2-7|once|TRBV29-1
CSVAGPSYEQYF
TGCAGCGTTGCTGGTCCCTCCTACGAGCAGTACTTC
>NA|TRBJ1-2|NA|TRBV29-1
CSVGDRTALSGYTF
TGCAGCGTTGGAGACAGGACCGCTTTAAGTGGCTACACCTTC
>NA|TRBJ2-5|NA|TRBV29-1
CSATTAETQYF
TGCAGCGCGACGACAGCTGAGACCCAGTACTTC
>TRBD1|TRBJ1-2|NA|TRBV6-5
CASSRQGAYGYTF
TGTGCCAGCAGTCGACAGGGGGCCTATGGCTACACCTTC
>NA|TRBJ2-5|NA|TRBV9
CASSVGGGAKTQYF
TGTGCCAGCAGCGTAGGTGGGGGCGCGAAGACCCAGTACTTC
>NA|TRBJ1-2|NA|TRBV5-1
CASSNSQGYGYTF
TGCGCCAGCAGCAATTCCCAGGGCTATGGCTACACCTTC
>NA|TRBJ1-3|NA|TRBV30
CAWDSGNTIYF
TGTGCCTGGGACAGTGGAAACACCATATATTTT
>NA|TRBJ1-2|few|TRBV6-5
CASSPYSGTVYTF
TGTGCCAGCAGTCCCTATAGCGGAACCGTCTACACCTTC
>NA|TRBJ1-2|NA|TRBV29-1
CSAPGGYGGYTF
TGCAGCGCCCCTGGGGGTTACGGGGGCTACACCTTC
>NA|TRBJ1-1|NA|TRBV7-9
CASSFQGTNTEAFF
TGTGCCAGCAGCTTCCAGGGGACGAACACTGAAGCTTTCTTT
>NA|TRBJ2-1|NA|TRBV20-1
CSANMWNEQFF
TGCAGTGCTAATATGTGGAATGAGCAGTTCTTC
>NA|TRBJ1-1|once|TRBV30
CAWRSTVRPTEAFF
TGTGCCTGGAGGTCGACAGTTCGGCCAACTGAAGCTTTCTTT
>NA|TRBJ2-1|once|TRBV30
CAWTGRSGNEQFF
TGTGCCTGGACCGGCAGGTCGGGGAATGAGCAGTTCTTC
>NA|TRBJ1-5|once|TRBV15
CATSRTSLGGFFRNQPQHF
TGTGCCACCAGCAGAACATCCCTGGGGGGATTTTTTCGCAATCAGCCCCAGCATTTT